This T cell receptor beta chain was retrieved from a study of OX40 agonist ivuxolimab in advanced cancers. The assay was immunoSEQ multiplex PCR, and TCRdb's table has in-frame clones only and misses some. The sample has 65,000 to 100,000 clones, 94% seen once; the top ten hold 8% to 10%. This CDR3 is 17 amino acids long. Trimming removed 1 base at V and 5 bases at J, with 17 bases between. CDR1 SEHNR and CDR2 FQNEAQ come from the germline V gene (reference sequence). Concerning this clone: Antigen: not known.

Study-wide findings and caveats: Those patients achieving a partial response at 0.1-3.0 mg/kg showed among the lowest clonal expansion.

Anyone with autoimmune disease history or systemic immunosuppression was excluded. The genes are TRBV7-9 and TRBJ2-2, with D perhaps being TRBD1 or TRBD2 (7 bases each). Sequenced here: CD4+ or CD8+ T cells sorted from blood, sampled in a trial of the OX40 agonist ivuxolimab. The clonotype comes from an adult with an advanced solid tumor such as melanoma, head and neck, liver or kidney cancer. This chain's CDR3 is CASSLEGGTALTGELFF. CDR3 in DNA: TGTGCCAGCAGCTTAGAGGGGGGGACAGCTCTTACCGGGGAGCTGTTTTTT.